This T cell receptor beta chain was identified in a study of identifying expanded T cells in peripheral blood. About this clone itself: The antigen remains unidentified.

This CDR3 is 15 amino acids long. In germline, CDR1 is SGHNT, CDR2 YYREEE (reference sequence). V lost 4 bases, J lost 0 bases, and 10 bases lay in between. The protocol was immunoSEQ multiplex PCR, while the TCRdb copy is restricted to in-frame clones and leaves out a portion. Among fewer than 65,000 clones listed, about 90% were seen once. Study results and limitations: Approximately two-week clone count variance significantly increased as total template count grew.

The clonotype originates from a person aged 18 to 75 in good health. The sequenced material came from blood. The chain links TRBV5-4 to TRBJ1-4, with D unresolved. CDR3: CASSPTGATNEKLFF. The CDR3 region has the DNA TGTGCCAGCAGCCCTACGGGAGCAACTAATGAAAAACTGTTTTTT.